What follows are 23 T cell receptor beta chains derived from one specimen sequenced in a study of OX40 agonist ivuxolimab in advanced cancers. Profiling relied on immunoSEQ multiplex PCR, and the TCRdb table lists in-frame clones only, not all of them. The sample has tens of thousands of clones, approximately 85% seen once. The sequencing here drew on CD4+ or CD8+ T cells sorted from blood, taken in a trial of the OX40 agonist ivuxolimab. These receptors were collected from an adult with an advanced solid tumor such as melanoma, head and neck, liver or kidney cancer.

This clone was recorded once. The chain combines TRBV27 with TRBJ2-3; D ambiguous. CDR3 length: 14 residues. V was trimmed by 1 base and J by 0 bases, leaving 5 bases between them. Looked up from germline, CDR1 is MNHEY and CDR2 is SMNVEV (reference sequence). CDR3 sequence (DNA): TGTGCCAGCAGTTTATGGGCGAGCACAGATACGCAGTATTTT. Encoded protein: CASSLWASTDTQYF.

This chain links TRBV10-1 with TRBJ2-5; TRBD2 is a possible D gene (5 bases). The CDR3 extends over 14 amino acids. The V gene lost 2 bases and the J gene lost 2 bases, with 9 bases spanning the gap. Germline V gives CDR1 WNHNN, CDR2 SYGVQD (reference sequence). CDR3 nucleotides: TGCGCCAGCAGTGAGGTTTCGGGGCAAGAGACCCAGTACTTC. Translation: CASSEVSGQETQYF.

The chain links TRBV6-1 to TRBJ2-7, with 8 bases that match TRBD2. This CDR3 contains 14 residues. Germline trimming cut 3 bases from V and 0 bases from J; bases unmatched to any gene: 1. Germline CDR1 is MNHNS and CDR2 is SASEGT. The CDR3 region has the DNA TGTGCCAGCAGTGATCTAGCGGGCTCCTACGAGCAGTACGTC. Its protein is CASSDLAGSYEQYV.

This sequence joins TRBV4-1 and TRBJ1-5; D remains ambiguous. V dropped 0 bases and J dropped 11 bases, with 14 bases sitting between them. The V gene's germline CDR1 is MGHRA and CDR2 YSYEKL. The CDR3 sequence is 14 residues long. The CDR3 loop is CASSQDKTIRSQHF. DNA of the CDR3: TGCGCCAGCAGCCAAGATAAGACGATTCGGTCCCAGCATTTT.

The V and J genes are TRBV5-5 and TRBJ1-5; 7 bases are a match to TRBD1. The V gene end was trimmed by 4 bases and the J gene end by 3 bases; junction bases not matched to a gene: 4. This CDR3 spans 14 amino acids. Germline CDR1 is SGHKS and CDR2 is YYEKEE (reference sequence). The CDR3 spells CASSTGQNNQPQHF. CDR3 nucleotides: TGTGCCAGCAGCACGGGACAGAACAATCAGCCCCAGCATTTT.

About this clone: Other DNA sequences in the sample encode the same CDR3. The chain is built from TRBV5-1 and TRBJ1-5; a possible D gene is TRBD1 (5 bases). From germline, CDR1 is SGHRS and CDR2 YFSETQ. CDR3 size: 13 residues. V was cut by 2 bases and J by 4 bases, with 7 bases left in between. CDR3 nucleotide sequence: TGCGCCAGCAGCTTAGGGGTAAATCAGCCCCAGCATTTT. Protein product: CASSLGVNQPQHF.

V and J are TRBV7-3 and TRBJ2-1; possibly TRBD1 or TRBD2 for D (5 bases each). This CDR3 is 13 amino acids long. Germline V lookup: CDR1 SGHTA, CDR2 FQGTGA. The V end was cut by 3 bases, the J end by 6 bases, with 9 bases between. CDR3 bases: TGTGCCAGCAGCTTCGGTGGGGGCAATGAGCAGTTCTTC. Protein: CASSFGGGNEQFF.

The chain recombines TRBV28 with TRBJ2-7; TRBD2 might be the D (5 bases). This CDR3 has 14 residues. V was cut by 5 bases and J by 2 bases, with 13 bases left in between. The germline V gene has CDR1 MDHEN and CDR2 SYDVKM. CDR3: CASSDTRAPYEQYV. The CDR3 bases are TGTGCCAGCAGTGACACTAGGGCCCCCTACGAGCAGTACGTC.

The CDR3 coding sequence is TGTGCCAGCACAGACACCGGGGAGCTGTTTTTT. This sequence encodes CASTDTGELFF. The chain couples TRBV11-3 to TRBJ2-2; D not resolved. The germline V gene encodes CDR1 SGHNT and CDR2 YENEEA. The germline V and J ends were trimmed by 7 bases and 3 bases, with 3 bases remaining between them. The CDR3 sequence is 11 residues long.

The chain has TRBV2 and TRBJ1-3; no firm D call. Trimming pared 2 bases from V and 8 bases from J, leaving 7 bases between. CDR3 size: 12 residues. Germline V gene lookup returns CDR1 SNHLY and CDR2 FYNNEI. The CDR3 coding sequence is TGTGCCAGCAGTGAAAATGCCGACACCATATATTTT. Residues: CASSENADTIYF.

The CDR3 spells CASSLSGATNYGYTF. The CDR3 nucleotides are TGTGCCAGCAGCTTGTCAGGAGCCACTAACTATGGCTACACCTTC. The chain is built from TRBV5-6 and TRBJ1-2; D remains ambiguous. V lost 1 base to trimming and J lost 0 bases, with 10 bases between them. This CDR3 region has 15 residues. Germline-derived CDR1 and CDR2 are SGHDT and YYEEEE.

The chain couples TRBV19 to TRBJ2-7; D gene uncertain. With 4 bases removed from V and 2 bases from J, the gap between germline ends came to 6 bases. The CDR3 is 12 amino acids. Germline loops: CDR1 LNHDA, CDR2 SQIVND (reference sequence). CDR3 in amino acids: CASSTGTYEQYF. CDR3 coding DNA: TGTGCCAGTAGTACAGGTACCTACGAGCAGTACTTC.

The CDR3 sequence is CASSLKVIFVYNEQFF. CDR3 sequence (DNA): TGTGCCAGCAGTTTGAAGGTCATCTTTGTGTACAATGAGCAGTTCTTC. The chain links TRBV28 to TRBJ2-1; D not certain. Germline CDR1 MDHEN, CDR2 SYDVKM. Trimming shortened V by 3 bases and J by 4 bases, and 16 bases separated the two germline ends. The CDR3 is 16 amino acids.

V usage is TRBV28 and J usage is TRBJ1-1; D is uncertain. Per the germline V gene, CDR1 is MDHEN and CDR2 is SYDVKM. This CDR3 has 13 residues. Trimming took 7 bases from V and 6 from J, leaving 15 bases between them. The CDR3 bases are TGTGCCAGCACCACGGCAGAAGTACCTGAAGCTTTCTTT. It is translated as CASTTAEVPEAFF. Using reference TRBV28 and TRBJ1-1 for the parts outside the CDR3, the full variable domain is DVKVTQSSRYLVKRTGEKVFLECVQDMDHENMFWYRQDPGLGLRLIYFSYDVKMKEKGDIPEGYSVSREKKERFSLILESASTNQTSMYLCASTTAEVPEAFFGQGTRLTVV.

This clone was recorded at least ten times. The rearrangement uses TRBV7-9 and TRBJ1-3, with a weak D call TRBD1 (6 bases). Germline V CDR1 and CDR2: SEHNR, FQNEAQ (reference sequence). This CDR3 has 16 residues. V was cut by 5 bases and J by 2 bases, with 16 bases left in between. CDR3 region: CASSPMLGATGNTIYF. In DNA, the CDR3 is TGTGCCAGCAGCCCCATGTTGGGGGCTACTGGAAACACCATATATTTT.

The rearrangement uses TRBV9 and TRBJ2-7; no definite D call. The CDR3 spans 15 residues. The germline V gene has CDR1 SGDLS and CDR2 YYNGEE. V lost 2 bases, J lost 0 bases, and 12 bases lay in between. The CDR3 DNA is TGTGCCAGCAGCGTTTCTGCTCACAGCTCCTACGAGCAGTACTTC. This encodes CASSVSAHSSYEQYF.

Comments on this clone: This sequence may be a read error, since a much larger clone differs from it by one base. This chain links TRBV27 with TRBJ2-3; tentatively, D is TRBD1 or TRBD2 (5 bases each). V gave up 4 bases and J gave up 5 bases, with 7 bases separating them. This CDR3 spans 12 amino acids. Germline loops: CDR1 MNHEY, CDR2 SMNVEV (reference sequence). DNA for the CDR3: TGTGCCAGCAGTTATGGGGGAGATACGCAGTATTTT. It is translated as CASSYGGDTQYF.

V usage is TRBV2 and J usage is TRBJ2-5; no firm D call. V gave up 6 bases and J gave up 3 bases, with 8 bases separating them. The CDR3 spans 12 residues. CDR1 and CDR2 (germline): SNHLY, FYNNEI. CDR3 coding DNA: TGTGCCAGCAGGGATGCGAAAGAGACCCAGTACTTC. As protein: CASRDAKETQYF.

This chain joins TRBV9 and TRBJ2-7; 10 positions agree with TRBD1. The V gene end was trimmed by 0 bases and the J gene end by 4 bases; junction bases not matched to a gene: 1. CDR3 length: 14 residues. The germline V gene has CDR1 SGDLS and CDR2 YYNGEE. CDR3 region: CASSVGDRGYEQYF. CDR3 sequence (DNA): TGTGCCAGCAGCGTAGGGGACAGGGGATACGAGCAGTACTTC.

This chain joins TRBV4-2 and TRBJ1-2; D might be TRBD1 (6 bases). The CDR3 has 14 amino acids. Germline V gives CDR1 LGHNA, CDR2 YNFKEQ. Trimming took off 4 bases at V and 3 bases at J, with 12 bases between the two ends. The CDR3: CASSPATGYYGYTF. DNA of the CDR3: TGTGCCAGCAGCCCTGCGACAGGCTACTATGGCTACACCTTC.

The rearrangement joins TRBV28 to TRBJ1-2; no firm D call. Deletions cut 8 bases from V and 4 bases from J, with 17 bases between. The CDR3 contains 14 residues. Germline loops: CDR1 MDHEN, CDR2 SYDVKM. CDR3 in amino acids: CASQETQSSYGYTF. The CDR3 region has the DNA TGTGCCAGCCAAGAAACACAGAGTAGCTATGGCTACACCTTC.

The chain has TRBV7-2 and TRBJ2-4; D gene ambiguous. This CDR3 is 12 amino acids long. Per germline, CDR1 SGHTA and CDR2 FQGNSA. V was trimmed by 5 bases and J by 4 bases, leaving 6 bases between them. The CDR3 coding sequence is TGTGCCAGCAGCGGAGTTAAAAACATTCAGTACTTC. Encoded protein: CASSGVKNIQYF.

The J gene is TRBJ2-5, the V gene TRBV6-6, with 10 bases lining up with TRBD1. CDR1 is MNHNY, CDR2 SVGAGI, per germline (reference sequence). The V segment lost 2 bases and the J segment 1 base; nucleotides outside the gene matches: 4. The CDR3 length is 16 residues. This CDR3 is CASSYPDRGGQETQYF. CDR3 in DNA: TGTGCCAGCAGTTACCCGGACAGGGGGGGCCAAGAGACCCAGTACTTC.